The clone carrying this T cell receptor (beta chain) was observed a few times. This sample was taken from a study of blood T cell repertoires in COVID-19. After removal of 3 bases from V and 3 bases from J, the junction contained 9 bases not matched to a gene. This CDR3 is built from 15 residues. Looked up from germline, CDR1 is GTSNPN and CDR2 is SVGIG (reference sequence). TCRdb's table, derived via immunoSEQ multiplex PCR, lists solely in-frame clones and lacks some. The sample carries fewer than 50,000 clones, roughly 69% recorded once. The TCR was taken from a man older than 75 with acute or convalescent COVID-19. The sample consisted of peripheral blood. The rearrangement links TRBV30 to TRBJ2-7; 9 bases map to TRBD2. CDR3 in amino acids: CAWSSGLAGYYEQYF. The CDR3 DNA sequence: TGTGCCTGGAGCTCGGGACTAGCTGGATACTACGAGCAGTACTTC.